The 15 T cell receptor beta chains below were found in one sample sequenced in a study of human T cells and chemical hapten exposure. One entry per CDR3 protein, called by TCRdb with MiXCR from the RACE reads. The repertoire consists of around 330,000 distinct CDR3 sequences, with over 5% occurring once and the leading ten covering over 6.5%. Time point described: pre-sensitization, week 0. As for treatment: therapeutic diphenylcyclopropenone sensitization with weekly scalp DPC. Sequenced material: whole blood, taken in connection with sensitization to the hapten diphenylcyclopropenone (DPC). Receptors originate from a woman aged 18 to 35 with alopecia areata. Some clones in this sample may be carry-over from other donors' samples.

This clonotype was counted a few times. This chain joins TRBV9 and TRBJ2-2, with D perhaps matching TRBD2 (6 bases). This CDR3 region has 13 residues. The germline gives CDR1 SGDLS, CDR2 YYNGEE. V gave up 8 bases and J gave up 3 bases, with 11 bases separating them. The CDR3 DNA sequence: TGTGCCAGTGGGGACTGGCACACCGGGGAGCTGTTTTTT. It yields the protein CASGDWHTGELFF. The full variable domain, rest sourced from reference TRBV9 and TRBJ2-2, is DSGVTQTPKHLITATGQRVTLRCSPRSGDLSVYWYQQSLDQGLQFLIQYYNGEERAKGNILERFSAQQFPDLHSELNLSSLELGDSALYFCASGDWHTGELFFGEGSRLTVL.

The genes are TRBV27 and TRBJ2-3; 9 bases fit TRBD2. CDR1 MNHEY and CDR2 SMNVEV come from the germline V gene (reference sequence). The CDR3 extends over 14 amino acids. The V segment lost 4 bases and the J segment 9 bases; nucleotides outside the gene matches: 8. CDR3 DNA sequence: TGTGCCAGCAGTTCCCCCGGAAGCGGGGGGACGCAGTATTTT. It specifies CASSSPGSGGTQYF.

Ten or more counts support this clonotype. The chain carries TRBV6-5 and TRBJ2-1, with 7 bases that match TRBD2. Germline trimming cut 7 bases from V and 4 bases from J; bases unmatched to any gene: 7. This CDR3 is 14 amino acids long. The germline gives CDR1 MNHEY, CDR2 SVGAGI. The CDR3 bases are TGTGCCAGCACGAGCGGGGACTCGTACAATGAGCAGTTCTTC. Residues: CASTSGDSYNEQFF.

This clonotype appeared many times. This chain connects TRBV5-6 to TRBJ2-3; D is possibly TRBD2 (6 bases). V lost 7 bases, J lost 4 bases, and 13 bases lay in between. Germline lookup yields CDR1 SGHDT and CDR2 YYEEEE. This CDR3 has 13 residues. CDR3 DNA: TGTGCCAGCCGACTGGGGGGATCAGATACGCAGTATTTT. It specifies CASRLGGSDTQYF.

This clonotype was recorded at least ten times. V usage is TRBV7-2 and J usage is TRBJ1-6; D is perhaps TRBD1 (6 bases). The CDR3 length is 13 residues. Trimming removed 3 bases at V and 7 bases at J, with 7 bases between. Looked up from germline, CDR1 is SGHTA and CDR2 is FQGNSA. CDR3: CASSFRGNSPLHF. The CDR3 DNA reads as TGTGCCAGCAGCTTCAGGGGCAATTCACCCCTCCACTTT.

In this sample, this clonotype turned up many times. CDR3 coding DNA: TGTGCCAGCAGCCCTAGGAGGGGCTCCAGGGATACGCAGTATTTT. Encoded protein: CASSPRRGSRDTQYF. This chain links TRBV3-1 with TRBJ2-3; possible D gene TRBD2, 6 bases. V shed 4 bases and J shed 6 bases, with 17 bases lying between them. In germline, CDR1 is LGHDT, CDR2 YNNKEL (reference sequence). This CDR3 contains 15 residues.

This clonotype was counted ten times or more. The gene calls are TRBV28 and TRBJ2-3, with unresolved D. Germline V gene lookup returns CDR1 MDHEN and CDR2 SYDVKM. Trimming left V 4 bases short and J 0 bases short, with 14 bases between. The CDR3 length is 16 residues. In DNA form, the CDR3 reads TGTGCCAGCAGTTCCCCTGGGTCTGAGAGCACAGATACGCAGTATTTT. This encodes CASSSPGSESTDTQYF. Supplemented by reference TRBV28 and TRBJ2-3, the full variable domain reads DVKVTQSSRYLVKRTGEKVFLECVQDMDHENMFWYRQDPGLGLRLIYFSYDVKMKEKGDIPEGYSVSREKKERFSLILESASTNQTSMYLCASSSPGSESTDTQYFGPGTRLTVL.

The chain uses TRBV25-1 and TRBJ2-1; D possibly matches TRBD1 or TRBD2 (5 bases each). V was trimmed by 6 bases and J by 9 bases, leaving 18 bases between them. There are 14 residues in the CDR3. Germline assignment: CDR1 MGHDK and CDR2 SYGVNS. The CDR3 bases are TGTGCCAGCAGCCCCGGGGCCGAAGTGGGTGAGCAGTTCTTC. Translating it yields CASSPGAEVGEQFF. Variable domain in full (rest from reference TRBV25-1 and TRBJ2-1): EADIYQTPRYLVIGTGKKITLECSQTMGHDKMYWYQQDPGMELHLIHYSYGVNSTEKGDLSSESTVSRIRTEHFPLTLESARPSHTSQYLCASSPGAEVGEQFFGPGTRLTVL.

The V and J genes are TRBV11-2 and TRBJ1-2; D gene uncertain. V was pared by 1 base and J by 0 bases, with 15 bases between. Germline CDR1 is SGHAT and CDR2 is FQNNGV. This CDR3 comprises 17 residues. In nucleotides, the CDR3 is TGTGCCAGCAGCTTAGTTAACAGTCCCTTCCCTAACTATGGCTACACCTTC. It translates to CASSLVNSPFPNYGYTF. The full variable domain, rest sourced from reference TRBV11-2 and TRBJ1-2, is EAGVAQSPRYKIIEKRQSVAFWCNPISGHATLYWYQQILGQGPKLLIQFQNNGVVDDSQLPKDRFSAERLKGVDSTLKIQPAKLEDSAVYLCASSLVNSPFPNYGYTFGSGTRLTVV.

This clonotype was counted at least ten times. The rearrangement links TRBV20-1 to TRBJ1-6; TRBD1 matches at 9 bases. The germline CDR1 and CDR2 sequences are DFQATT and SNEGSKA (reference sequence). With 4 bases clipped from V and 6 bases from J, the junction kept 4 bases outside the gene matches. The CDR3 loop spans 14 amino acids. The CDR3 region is CSAIGTGPNSPLHF. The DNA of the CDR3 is TGCAGTGCTATCGGGACAGGGCCTAATTCACCCCTCCACTTT.

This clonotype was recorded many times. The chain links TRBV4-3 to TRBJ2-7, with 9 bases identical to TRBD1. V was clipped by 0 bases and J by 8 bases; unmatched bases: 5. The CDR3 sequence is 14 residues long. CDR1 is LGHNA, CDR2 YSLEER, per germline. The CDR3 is CASSQDDGTGKQYF. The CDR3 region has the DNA TGCGCCAGCAGCCAAGATGACGGGACAGGGAAGCAGTACTTC.

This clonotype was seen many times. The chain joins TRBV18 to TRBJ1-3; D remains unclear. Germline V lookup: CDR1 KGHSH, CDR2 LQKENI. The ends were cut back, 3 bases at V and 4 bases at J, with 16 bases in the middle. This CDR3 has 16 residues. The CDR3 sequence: CASSPSDVGSGNTIYF. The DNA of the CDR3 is TGTGCCAGCTCACCTTCAGATGTCGGTTCGGGAAACACCATATATTTT.

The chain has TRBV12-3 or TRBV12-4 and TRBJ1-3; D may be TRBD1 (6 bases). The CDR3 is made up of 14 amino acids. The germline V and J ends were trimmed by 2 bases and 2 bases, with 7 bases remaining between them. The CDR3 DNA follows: TGTGCCAGCAGTTTACCAGGGGCTGGAAACACCATATATTTT. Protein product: CASSLPGAGNTIYF.

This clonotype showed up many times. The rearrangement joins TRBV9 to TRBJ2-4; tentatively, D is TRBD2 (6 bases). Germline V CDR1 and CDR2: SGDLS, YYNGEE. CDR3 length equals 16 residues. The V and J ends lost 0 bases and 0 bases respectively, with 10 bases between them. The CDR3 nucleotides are TGTGCCAGCAGCGTAGGCAGCGGGCTAGCCAAAAACATTCAGTACTTC. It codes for CASSVGSGLAKNIQYF.

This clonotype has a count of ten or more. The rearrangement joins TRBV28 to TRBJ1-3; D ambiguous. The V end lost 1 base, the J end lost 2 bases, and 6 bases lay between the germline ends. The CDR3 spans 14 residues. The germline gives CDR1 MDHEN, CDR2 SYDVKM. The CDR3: CASSLSTTGNTIYF. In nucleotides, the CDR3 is TGTGCCAGCAGTTTATCGACAACTGGAAACACCATATATTTT.